This T cell receptor (beta chain) comes out of a study of T cell responses to AZD1222 COVID-19 vaccine. Findings of the study overall: A reported finding is that nearly half of spike-specific TCRs target unmutated variant regions.

The germline V gene has CDR1 LNHDA and CDR2 SQIVND (reference sequence). The CDR3 spans 18 residues. V shed 3 bases and J 4 bases; nucleotides not matched to a gene: 13. TCRdb's table, derived via immunoSEQ multiplex PCR, lists solely in-frame clones and lacks some. Of 100,000 to 150,000 clones in the sample, 90% were seen once. As to this clone: Its antigen is not identified.

The V and J genes are TRBV19 and TRBJ1-2; 11 bases fit TRBD1. Sequenced material: peripheral blood, taken on day 0 of AZD1222 vaccination. This clonotype was obtained from an adult in good health. The CDR3 DNA is TGTGCCAGTAGTATCCTCGGACAGGGGGCAGGTTCGGTCTATGGCTACACCTTC. Its protein product is CASSILGQGAGSVYGYTF.